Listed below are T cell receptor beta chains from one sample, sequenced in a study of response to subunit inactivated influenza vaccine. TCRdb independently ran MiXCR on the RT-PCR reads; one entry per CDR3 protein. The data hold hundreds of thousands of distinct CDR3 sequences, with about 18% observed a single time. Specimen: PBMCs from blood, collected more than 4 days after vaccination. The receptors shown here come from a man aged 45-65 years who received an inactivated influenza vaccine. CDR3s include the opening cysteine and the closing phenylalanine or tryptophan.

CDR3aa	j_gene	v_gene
CASSPNGQGIGELFF	TRBJ2-2	TRBV5-1
CASSGSGGEQFF	TRBJ2-1	TRBV7-9
CSAVTGDQETQYF	TRBJ2-5	TRBV20-1
CSASWAGVETQYF	TRBJ2-5	TRBV20-1
CASSFRPPKGTSGSQETQYF	TRBJ2-5	TRBV11-2
CSATEAGSGNQPQHF	TRBJ1-5	TRBV20-1
CSVGYSSEAFF	TRBJ1-1	TRBV29-1
CASSLWAGGPLDTQYF	TRBJ2-3	TRBV12-3/TRBV12-4
CASSLSSGAFTDTQYF	TRBJ2-3	TRBV5-1
CASSSPGHRSGANVLTF	TRBJ2-6	TRBV12-3/TRBV12-4
CASSTGQGGQETQYF	TRBJ2-5	TRBV21-1
CASSYMGQGGEQYF	TRBJ2-7	TRBV6-5
CATSADTQDTEAFF	TRBJ1-1	TRBV24-1
CASSRWGGGHQETQYF	TRBJ2-5	TRBV7-6
CARSLSGTVDTQYF	TRBJ2-3	TRBV11-2
CATTGLAATDTQYF	TRBJ2-3	TRBV6-2/TRBV6-3
CASSQVGTWSQPQHF	TRBJ1-5	TRBV4-1
CASSPGGGEGYGYTF	TRBJ1-2	TRBV6-1
CSAPDFGGEQFF	TRBJ2-1	TRBV20-1
CASSLARGGTTFQETQYF	TRBJ2-5	TRBV7-2
CSARDTGGDTDTQYF	TRBJ2-3	TRBV20-1
CASAGQGSSGYEQYF	TRBJ2-7	TRBV27
CASSAPGGNTIYF	TRBJ1-3	TRBV7-6
CASTRPGARTTEAFF	TRBJ1-1	TRBV12-3/TRBV12-4
CASSQDFLAGDLEQYF	TRBJ2-7	TRBV4-2
CASKAGGELFF	TRBJ2-2	TRBV6-6
CASSLAAGGGEQYF	TRBJ2-7	TRBV5-6
CSARAWTGGADQPQHF	TRBJ1-5	TRBV20-1
CSVDRWSGYNEQFF	TRBJ2-1	TRBV29-1
CASSLGVDGELFF	TRBJ2-2	TRBV5-1
CASSLSDRGANEQFF	TRBJ2-1	TRBV12-3/TRBV12-4
CSARQGAAYEQYF	TRBJ2-7	TRBV20-1
CASSPSPGKGREKLFF	TRBJ1-4	TRBV6-2/TRBV6-3
CASSSTGGFTDTQYF	TRBJ2-3	TRBV18
CATSRDLGTGAYEQYF	TRBJ2-7	TRBV15
CASSWSTGGVADTQYF	TRBJ2-3	TRBV5-1
CASSLDNTGGPQHF	TRBJ1-5	TRBV7-9
CASSLDTSGRAHKQFF	TRBJ2-1	TRBV7-6
CASSTSGRWGTGELFF	TRBJ2-2	TRBV4-2
CASRSELAGGSDTQYF	TRBJ2-3	TRBV12-3/TRBV12-4
CASSLYAPSYEQYF	TRBJ2-7	TRBV5-1
CSAVPGQGFLNEQFF	TRBJ2-1	TRBV20-1
CASSMSGTGVYEQYF	TRBJ2-7	TRBV9
CATSRVPPLAGYYNEQFF	TRBJ2-1	TRBV15
CASSIRRSSSDTQYF	TRBJ2-3	TRBV28
CASSEGKQPQHF	TRBJ1-5	TRBV9
CASSPSSWRKIYEQYF	TRBJ2-7	TRBV7-2